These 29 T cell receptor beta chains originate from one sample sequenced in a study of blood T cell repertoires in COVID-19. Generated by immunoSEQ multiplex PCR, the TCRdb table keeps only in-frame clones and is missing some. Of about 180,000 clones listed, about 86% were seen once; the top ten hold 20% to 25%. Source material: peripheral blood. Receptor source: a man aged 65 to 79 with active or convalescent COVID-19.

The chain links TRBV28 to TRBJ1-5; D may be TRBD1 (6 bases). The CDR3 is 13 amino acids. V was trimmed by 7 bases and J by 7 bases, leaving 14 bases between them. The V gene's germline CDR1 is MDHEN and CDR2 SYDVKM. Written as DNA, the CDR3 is TGTGCCAGCACCAGGGGCACAACCCAGCCCCAGCATTTT. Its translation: CASTRGTTQPQHF.

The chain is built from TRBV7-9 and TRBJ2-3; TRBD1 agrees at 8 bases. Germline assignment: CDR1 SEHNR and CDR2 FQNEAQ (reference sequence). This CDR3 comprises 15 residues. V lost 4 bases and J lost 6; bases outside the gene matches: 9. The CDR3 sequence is CASSSRDRQGDTQYF. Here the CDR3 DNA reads TGTGCCAGCAGCTCCCGGGACAGACAGGGGGATACGCAGTATTTT.

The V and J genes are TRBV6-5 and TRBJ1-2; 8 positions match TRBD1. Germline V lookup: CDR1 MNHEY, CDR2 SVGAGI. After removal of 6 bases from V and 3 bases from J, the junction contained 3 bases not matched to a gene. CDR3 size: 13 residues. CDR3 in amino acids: CASRQTGDYGYTF. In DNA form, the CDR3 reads TGTGCCAGCAGGCAGACAGGGGACTATGGCTACACCTTC.

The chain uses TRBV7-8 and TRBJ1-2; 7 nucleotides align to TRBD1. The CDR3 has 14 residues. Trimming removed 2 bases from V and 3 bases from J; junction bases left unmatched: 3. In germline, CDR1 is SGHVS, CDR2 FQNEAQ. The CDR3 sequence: CASSLSGTDYGYTF. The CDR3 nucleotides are TGTGCCAGCAGCTTATCTGGGACAGACTATGGCTACACCTTC.

The CDR3 nucleotides are TGTGCCAGCAGTGAAACGCAGGGTCGTTCAGGGTATGGCTACACCTTC. Translation: CASSETQGRSGYGYTF. The rearrangement links TRBV6-1 to TRBJ1-2; D perhaps matches TRBD1 (5 bases). V lost 2 bases, J lost 5 bases, and 18 bases lay in between. CDR1 and CDR2 (germline): MNHNS, SASEGT. The CDR3 totals 16 residues.

In DNA, the CDR3 is TGCGCCAGCAGCACCGACAGGGGGTATGGCTACACCTTC. Protein product: CASSTDRGYGYTF. The chain is built from TRBV5-1 and TRBJ1-2, with 9 bases identical to TRBD1. The V gene's germline CDR1 is SGHRS and CDR2 YFSETQ. The CDR3 runs to 13 residues. V shed 4 bases and J 5 bases; nucleotides not matched to a gene: 3.

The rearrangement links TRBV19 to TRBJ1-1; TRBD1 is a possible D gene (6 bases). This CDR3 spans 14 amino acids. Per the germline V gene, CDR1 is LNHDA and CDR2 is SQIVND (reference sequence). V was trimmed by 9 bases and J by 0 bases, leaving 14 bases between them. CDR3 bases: TGTGCCAGCCTCGTTTGGGGGCTGAACACTGAAGCTTTCTTT. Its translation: CASLVWGLNTEAFF.

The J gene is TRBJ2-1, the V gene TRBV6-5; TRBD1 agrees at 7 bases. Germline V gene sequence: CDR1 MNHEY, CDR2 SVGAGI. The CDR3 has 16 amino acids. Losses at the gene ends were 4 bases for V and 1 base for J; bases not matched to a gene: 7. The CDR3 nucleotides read TGTGCCAGCAGTTTACAGGGGTTAGGGTCCTACAATGAGCAGTTCTTC. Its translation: CASSLQGLGSYNEQFF.

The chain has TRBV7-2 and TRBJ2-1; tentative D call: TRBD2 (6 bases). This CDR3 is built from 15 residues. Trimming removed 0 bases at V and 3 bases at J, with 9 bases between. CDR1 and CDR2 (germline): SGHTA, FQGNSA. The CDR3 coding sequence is TGTGCCAGCAGCTTAGCATTCGGGGGCTACAATGAGCAGTTCTTC. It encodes CASSLAFGGYNEQFF.

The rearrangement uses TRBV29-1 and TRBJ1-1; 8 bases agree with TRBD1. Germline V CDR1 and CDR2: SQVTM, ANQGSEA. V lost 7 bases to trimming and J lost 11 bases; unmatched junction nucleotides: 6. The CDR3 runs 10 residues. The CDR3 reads CSGGQGQAFF. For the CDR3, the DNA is TGCAGCGGAGGACAGGGCCAGGCTTTCTTT. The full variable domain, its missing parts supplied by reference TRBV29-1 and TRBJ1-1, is SAVISQKPSRDICQRGTSLTIQCQVDSQVTMMFWYRQQPGQSLTLIATANQGSEATYESGFVIDKFPISRPNLTFSTLTVSNMSPEDSSIYLCSGGQGQAFFGQGTRLTVV.

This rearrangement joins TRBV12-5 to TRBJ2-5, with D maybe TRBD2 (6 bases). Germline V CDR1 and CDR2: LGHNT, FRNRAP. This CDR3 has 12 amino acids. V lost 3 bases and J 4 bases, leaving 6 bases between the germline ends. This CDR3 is CASGFGRETQYF. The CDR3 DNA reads TGTGCTAGTGGTTTCGGGAGAGAGACCCAGTACTTC.

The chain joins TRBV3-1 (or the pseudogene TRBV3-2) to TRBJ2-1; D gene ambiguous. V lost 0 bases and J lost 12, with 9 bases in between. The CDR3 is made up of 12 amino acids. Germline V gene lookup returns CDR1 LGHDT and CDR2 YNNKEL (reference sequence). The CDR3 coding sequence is TGTGCCAGCAGCCAAGATAGCCGAAGGCAGTTCTTC. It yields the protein CASSQDSRRQFF.

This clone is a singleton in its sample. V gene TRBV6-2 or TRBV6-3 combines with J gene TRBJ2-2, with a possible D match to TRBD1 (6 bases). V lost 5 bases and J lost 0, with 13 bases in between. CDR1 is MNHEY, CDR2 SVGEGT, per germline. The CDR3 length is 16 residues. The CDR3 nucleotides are TGTGCCAGCAGTCCCGAAGGGACACCGAACACCGGGGAGCTGTTTTTT. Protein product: CASSPEGTPNTGELFF.

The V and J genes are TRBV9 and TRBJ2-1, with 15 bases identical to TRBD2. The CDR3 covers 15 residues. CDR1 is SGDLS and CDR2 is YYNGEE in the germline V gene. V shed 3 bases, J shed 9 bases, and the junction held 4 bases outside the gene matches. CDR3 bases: TGTGCCAGCAGCGGAGGACTAGCGGGAGGGCCTGAGCAGTTCTTC. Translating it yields CASSGGLAGGPEQFF. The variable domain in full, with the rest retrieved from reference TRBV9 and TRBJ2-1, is DSGVTQTPKHLITATGQRVTLRCSPRSGDLSVYWYQQSLDQGLQFLIQYYNGEERAKGNILERFSAQQFPDLHSELNLSSLELGDSALYFCASSGGLAGGPEQFFGPGTRLTVL.

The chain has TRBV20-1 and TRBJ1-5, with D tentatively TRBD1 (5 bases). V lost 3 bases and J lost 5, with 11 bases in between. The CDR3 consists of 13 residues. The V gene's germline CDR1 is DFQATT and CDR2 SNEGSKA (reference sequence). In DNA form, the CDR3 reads TGCAGTGCTAGTACAGGCGGCGATCAGCCCCAGCATTTT. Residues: CSASTGGDQPQHF.

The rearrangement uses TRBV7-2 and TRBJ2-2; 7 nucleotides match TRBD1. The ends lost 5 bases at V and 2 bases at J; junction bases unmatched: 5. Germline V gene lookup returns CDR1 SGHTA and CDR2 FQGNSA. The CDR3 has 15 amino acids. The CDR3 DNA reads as TGTGCCAGCAGCCCTAACAGGGGCAACACCGGGGAGCTGTTTTTT. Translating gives CASSPNRGNTGELFF.

CDR3 sequence (DNA): TGTGCCACCAGCAGAGGACTAGCGGGTCTCTACGAGCAGTACTTC. It is translated as CATSRGLAGLYEQYF. The V call is TRBV15, the J call TRBJ2-7; TRBD2 matches 10 bases. V lost 1 base and J lost 3; bases outside the gene matches: 3. The CDR3 extends over 15 amino acids. Germline V gene sequence: CDR1 LNHNV, CDR2 YYDKDF (reference sequence).

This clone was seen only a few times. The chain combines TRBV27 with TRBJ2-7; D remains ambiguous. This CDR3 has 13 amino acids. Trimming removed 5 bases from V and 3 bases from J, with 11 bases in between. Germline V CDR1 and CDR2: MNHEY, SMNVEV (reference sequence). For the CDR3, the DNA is TGTGCCAGCAGTCTCCTGTTCGGCTACGAGCAGTACTTC. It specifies CASSLLFGYEQYF.

The CDR3 coding sequence is TGTGCCAGCAGCTTAAGGGGTGGGGAGACCCAGTACTTC. Translating gives CASSLRGGETQYF. J is TRBJ2-5 and V is TRBV7-2, with TRBD1 as a possible D gene (5 bases). This CDR3 is 13 amino acids long. In germline, CDR1 is SGHTA, CDR2 FQGNSA. Trimming left V 2 bases short and J 5 bases short, with 9 bases between.

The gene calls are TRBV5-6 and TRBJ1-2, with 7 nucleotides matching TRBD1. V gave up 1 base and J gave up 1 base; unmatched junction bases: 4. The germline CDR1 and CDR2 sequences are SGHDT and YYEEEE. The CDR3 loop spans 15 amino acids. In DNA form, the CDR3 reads TGTGCCAGCAGCTTGAAGACAGGGATTAACTATGGCTACACCTTC. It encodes CASSLKTGINYGYTF.

The CDR3 sequence: CASSHPTGVLFF. The DNA of the CDR3 is TGCGCCAGCAGCCACCCGACAGGGGTACTGTTTTTT. This chain joins TRBV4-3 and TRBJ1-4, with 8 nucleotides matching TRBD1. This CDR3 spans 12 amino acids. Germline loops: CDR1 LGHNA, CDR2 YSLEER. V dropped 3 bases and J dropped 13; count of bases not matched to a gene: 4.

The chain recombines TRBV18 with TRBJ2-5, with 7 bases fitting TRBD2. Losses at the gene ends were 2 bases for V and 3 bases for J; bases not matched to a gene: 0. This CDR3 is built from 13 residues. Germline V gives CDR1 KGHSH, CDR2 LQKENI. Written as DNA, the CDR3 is TGTGCCAGCTCACCAGGACTAGAAGAGACCCAGTACTTC. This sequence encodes CASSPGLEETQYF.

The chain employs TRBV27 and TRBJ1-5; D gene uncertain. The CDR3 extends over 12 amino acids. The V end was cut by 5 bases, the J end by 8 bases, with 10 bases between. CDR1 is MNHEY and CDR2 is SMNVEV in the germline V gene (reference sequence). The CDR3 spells CASSPTHEPQHF. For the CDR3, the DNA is TGTGCCAGCAGTCCCACTCACGAGCCCCAGCATTTT.

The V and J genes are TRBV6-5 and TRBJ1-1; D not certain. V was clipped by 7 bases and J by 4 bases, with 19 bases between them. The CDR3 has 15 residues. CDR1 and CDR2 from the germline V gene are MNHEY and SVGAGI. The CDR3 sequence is CASTPYSEGPTEAFF. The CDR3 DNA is TGTGCCAGCACCCCATACTCGGAGGGCCCCACTGAAGCTTTCTTT.

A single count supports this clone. The CDR3 is CASSLGFSSYNEQFF. For the CDR3, the DNA is TGTGCCAGCAGCTTAGGGTTCAGCTCCTACAATGAGCAGTTCTTC. This chain joins TRBV7-2 and TRBJ2-1; no clear D. The CDR3 spans 15 residues. The V end lost 1 base, the J end lost 0 bases, and 7 bases lay between the germline ends. Germline lookup yields CDR1 SGHTA and CDR2 FQGNSA.

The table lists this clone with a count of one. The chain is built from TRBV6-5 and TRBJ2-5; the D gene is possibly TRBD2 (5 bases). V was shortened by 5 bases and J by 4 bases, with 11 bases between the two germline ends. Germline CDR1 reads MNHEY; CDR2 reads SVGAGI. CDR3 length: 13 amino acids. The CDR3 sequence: CASSTPAGETQYF. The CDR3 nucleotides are TGTGCCAGCAGTACCCCCGCGGGAGAGACCCAGTACTTC.

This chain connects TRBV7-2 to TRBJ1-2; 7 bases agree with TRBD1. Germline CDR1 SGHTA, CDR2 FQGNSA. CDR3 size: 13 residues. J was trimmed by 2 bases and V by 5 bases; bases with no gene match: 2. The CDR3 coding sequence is TGTGCCAGCAGCGGGACAGTCAACTATGGCTACACCTTC. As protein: CASSGTVNYGYTF.

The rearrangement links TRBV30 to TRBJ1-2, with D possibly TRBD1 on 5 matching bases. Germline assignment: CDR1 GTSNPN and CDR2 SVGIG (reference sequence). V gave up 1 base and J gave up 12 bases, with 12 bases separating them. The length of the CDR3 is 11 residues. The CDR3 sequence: CAWSAGGMDTF. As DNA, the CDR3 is TGTGCCTGGAGTGCGGGGGGGATGGACACCTTC.

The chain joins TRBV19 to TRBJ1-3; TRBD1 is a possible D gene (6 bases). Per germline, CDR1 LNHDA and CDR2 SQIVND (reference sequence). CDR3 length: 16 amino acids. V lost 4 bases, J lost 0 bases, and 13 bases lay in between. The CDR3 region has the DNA TGTGCCAGTAGTAAAGCCGGGACAACCTCTGGAAACACCATATATTTT. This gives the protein CASSKAGTTSGNTIYF. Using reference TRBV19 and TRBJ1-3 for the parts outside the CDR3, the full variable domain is DGGITQSPKYLFRKEGQNVTLSCEQNLNHDAMYWYRQDPGQGLRLIYYSQIVNDFQKGDIAEGYSVSREKKESFPLTVTSAQKNPTAFYLCASSKAGTTSGNTIYFGEGSWLTVV.